The T cell receptor (beta chain) described here comes from a study of vaccination and CD4 T cells after COVID-19. A word on this clonotype: Its antigen is currently unknown.

The Oncomine TCR Beta short-read assay generated sequence data from the DNA of cultured CD4+ T cells. TCRdb redid the calling of the PCR reads with MiXCR, one entry per CDR3 protein. Among around 10,000 distinct CDR3 sequences, 40% to 50% were seen once, and the ten largest hold around 29%. The treatment is: approximately 10-day PBMC culture with coronavirus spike peptide pools or control peptides (ViraFEST assay). Losses at the gene ends were 8 bases for V and 4 bases for J; bases not matched to a gene: 3. Germline V gives CDR1 SNHLY, CDR2 FYNNEI. The CDR3 loop spans 12 amino acids. This receptor was identified in a human donor who had recovered from COVID-19. The chain carries TRBV2 and TRBJ2-5, with 8 positions matching TRBD1. The specimen sequenced was CD4+ T cells from blood, cultured in vitro. CDR3 protein: CASQGAGETQYF. The DNA for the CDR3 is TGTGCCAGCCAGGGGGCAGGAGAGACCCAGTACTTC. The entire variable domain, with the rest obtained from reference TRBV2 and TRBJ2-5, is as follows: EPEVTQTPSHQVTQMGQEVILRCVPISNHLYFYWYRQILGQKVEFLVSFYNNEISEKSEIFDDQFSVERPDGSNFTLKIRSTKLEDSAMYFCASQGAGETQYFGPGTRLLVL.